Described below is a single T cell receptor (beta chain) sequence and its context. What this receptor recognizes is not known. Base qualities are not recorded, but no much larger clone differs from it by a single base. The CDR3 covers 13 residues, taking in both the cysteine and the phenylalanine. Left in the record is the CDR3 DNA by itself, 39 bases read in frame from the first base. Trimming accounts for 6 bases at V and 11 bases at J, while the number of junction bases matched to no gene is 12. Sequences SGDLS (CDR1) and YYNGEE (CDR2) are obtained from the germline V gene. Sequenced on an Illumina HiSeq 1500. TCRdb passed the public sequencing reads through fastp at Q25 and MiXCR, retaining productive beta sequences. Rows with a matching CDR3 protein are joined into one entry that keeps the most common DNA and genes. The sample contains about 110,000 distinct CDR3 sequences, around 10% of them found a single time. Of the sample, around a third falls within the top ten clones.

This specimen belongs to a study of T cell repertoires in cytomegalovirus infection (dated by TCRdb to between 2018 and 2021). Notes on the research overall: Because public TCR beta signatures pointed to carriage of CMV infection together with the matching HLA type, the HLA type of each donor mattered for the analysis.

Points the paper makes about the study in general: Cumulative frequency of public TCR beta family members discriminated carriers of CMV infection plus the relevant HLA type in this cohort and an independent roughly 330-donor cohort. The ex vivo response was dominated by HLA-C-restricted CMV-specific TCR beta clonotypes, which also provided the single most frequent clonotype in two of eight donors.

The sequenced material came from PBMCs, sequenced either directly or after in vitro stimulation (not recorded which). The rearranged chain carries TRBV9 and TRBJ1-1; the central 8 bases match TRBD1. The receptor was derived from a human donor in good health (CMV status not recorded). Some clones in this sample may be carry-over from other donors' samples. The CDR3 amino acid sequence is: CASTGQGPMGAFF. The DNA sequence is as follows: TGTGCCAGCACAGGACAGGGACCGATGGGGGCTTTCTTT.